The clone carrying this TCR beta chain was detected once. The CDR3 spans 14 residues. CDR1 is MNHEY and CDR2 is SVGAGI in the germline V gene. Trimming cost V 6 bases and J 4 bases, with 13 bases left between them. This record belongs to a study of cytomegalovirus exposure and HLA in healthy donors. PCR was performed using 60 Vbeta and 13 Jbeta primers. Profiled with immunoSEQ multiplex PCR; TCRdb holds only in-frame clones, not every one. The table lists some 120,000 clones, 75% to 90% of them singletons. The sequenced sample was PBMCs. The V call is TRBV6-5, the J call TRBJ1-3; D is ambiguous. This TCR was sampled from a man aged 30 to 39 in good health and CMV-seronegative. This CDR3 reads CASRDGSAGNTIYF. The CDR3, as DNA: TGTGCCAGCAGGGACGGGAGTGCCGGAAACACCATATATTTT.